This T cell receptor (beta chain) was recovered during a study of shared clonotypes between healthy human individuals. Details on this clone: No antigen is known for it.

Clones were sequenced by immunoSEQ multiplex PCR, and TCRdb holds only the in-frame ones, with some missing. The repertoire holds 2,500,000 or so clones, with around nine tenths as singletons. Findings and limits, study-wide: Among the subsets, naive ones generally showed larger estimated richness than memory ones. A small donor pool kept down the genetic and exposure-history diversity that was represented.

Every donor was a Caucasian adult from Nashville, Tennessee. A CD45RA+ naive subset and a CD45RA-negative memory subset were split from CD4+ cells. Germline CDR1 SGHNT, CDR2 YYREEE (reference sequence). The CDR3 is 16 amino acids. J lost 4 bases, V lost 0 bases, and 8 bases had no gene match. This TCR was recovered from a man in his late teens or twenties in good health. The chain has TRBV5-4 and TRBJ2-5; 8 bases align to TRBD1. The material sequenced was naive CD4+ T cells sorted from blood. This sample's subset: CD45RA+ positively selected. The CDR3 is CASSLGFQGAGETQYF. The CDR3, as DNA: TGTGCCAGCAGCTTGGGTTTTCAGGGGGCCGGAGAGACCCAGTACTTC. Combining the CDR3 with reference TRBV5-4 and TRBJ2-5 gives the whole variable domain ETGVTQSPTHLIKTRGQQVTLRCSSQSGHNTVSWYQQALGQGPQFIFQYYREEENGRGNFPPRFSGLQFPNYSSELNVNALELDDSALYLCASSLGFQGAGETQYFGPGTRLLVL.